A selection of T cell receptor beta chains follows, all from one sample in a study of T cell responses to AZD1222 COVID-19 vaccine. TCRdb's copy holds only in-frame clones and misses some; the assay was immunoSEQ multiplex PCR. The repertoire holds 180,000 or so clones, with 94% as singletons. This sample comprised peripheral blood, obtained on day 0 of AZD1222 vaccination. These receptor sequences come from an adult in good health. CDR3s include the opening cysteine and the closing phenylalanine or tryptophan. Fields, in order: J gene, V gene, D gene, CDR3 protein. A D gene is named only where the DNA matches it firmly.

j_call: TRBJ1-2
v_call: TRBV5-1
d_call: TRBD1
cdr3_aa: CASSEVRQGSSGYTF

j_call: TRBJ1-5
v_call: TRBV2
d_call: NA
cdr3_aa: CASSPPPVNQPQHF

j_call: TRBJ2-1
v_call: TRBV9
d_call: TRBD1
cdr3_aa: CASSVGGQGSSEQFF

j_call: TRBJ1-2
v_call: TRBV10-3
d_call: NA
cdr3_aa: CAISAYQDYGYTF

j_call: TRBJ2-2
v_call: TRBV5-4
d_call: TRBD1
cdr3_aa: CASSSGQGARELFF

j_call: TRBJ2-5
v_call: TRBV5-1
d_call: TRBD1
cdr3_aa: CASSLVQGAGETQYF

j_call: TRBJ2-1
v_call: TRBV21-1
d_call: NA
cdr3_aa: CASSKGPANEQFF

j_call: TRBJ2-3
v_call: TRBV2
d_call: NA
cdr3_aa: CASSGGSSMNTQYF

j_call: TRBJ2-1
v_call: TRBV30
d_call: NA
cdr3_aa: CAYPGRRSNEQFF

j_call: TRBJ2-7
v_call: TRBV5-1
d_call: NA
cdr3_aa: CASSFTGSSYEQYF

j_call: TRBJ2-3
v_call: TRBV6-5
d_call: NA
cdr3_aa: CASSLGLTDTQYF

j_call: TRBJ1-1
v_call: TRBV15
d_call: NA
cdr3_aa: CATSEGRLGAEAFF

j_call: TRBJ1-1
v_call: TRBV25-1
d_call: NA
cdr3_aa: CASSEVRRGSMNTEAFF

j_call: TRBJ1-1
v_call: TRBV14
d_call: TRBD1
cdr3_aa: CASSPTGGLNTEAFF

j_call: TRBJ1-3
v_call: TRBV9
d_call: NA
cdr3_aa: CASSSHPIESSGNTIYF

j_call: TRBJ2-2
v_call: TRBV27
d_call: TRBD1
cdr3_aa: CASSLGTDTGELFF

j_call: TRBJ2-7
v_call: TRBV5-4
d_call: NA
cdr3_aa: CASSLGGGSVWEQYF

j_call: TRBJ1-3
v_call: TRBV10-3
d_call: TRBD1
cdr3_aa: CAMSGGSGNTIYF

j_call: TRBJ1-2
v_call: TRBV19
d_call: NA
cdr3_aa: CASSISGTLNYGYTF

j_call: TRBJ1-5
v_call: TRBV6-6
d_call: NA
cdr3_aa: CASSYRPGNQPQHF

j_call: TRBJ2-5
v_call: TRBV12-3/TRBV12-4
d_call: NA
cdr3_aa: CASSFANQETQYF

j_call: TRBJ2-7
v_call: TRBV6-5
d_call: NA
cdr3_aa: CASRWQGSSDYEQYF

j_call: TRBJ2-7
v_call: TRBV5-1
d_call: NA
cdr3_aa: CASSPASRDEQYF

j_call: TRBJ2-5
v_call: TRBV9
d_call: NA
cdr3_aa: CASSVGGTIGETQYF

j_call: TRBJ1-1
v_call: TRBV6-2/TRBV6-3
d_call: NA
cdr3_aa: CASSYSRGLEAFF

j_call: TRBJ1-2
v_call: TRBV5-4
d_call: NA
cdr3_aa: CASSPQSPAGLYGYTF

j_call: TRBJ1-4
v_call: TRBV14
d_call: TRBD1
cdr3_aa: CASSQERGQYNEKLFF

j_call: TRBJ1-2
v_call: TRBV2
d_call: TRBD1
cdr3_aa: CASSEALRGPGGRVYGYTF

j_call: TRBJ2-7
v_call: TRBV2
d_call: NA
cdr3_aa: CASSSGTSSYEQYF

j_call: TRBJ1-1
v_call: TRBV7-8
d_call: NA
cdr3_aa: CASSSGPYKAFF

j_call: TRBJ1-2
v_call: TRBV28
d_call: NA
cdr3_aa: CASSLDTTRGRDTNYGYTF

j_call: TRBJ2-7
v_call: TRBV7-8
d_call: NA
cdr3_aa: CASLRAGYSYEQYF

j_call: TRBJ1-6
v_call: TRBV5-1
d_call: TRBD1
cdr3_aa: CASSQTGFTLNSPLHF

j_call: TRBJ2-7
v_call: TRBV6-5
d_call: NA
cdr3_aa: CASLAAQLGGQYF

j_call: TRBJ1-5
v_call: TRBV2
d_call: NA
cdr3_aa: CASSVAGDSNQPQHF

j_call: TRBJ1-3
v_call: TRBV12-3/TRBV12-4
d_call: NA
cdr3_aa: CASRTGSGNTIYF

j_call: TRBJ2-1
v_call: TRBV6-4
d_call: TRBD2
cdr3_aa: CASALAGGPDNEQFF

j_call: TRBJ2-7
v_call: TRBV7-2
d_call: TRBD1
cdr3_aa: CASSLTRDRGRSQVPEQYF

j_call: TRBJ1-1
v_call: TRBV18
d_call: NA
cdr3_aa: CASSPPWPDTEAFF

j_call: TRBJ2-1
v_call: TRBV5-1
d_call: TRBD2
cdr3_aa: CASSFSGQLYEQFF

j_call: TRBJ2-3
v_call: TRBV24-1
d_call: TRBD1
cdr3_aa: CATSEGQGTDTQYF

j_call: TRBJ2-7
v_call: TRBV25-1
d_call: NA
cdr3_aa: CASSDPLRIYEQYF